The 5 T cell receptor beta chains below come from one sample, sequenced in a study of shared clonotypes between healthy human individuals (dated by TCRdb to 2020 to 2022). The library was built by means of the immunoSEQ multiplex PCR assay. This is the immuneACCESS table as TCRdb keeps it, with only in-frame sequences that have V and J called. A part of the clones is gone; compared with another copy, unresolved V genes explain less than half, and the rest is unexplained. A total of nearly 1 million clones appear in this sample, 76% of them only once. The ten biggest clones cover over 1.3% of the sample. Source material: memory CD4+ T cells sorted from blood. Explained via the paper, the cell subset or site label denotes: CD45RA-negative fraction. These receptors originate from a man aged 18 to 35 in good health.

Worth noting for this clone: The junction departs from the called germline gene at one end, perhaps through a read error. DNA of the CDR3: TGTACCAGCAGCGTAGTTTGGGGGCTGGGAGAGACCCAGTACTTC. This translates into CTSSVVWGLGETQYF. V is TRBV9 and J is TRBJ2-5; possible D gene TRBD1, 6 bases. The CDR3 totals 15 residues. CDR1 is SGDLS and CDR2 is YYNGEE in the germline V gene.

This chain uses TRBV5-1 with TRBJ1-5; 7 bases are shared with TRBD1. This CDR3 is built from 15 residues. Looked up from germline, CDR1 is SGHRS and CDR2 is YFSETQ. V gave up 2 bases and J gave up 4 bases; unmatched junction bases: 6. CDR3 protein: CASSLGTAENQPQHF. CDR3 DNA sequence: TGCGCCAGCAGCTTAGGGACAGCAGAGAATCAGCCCCAGCATTTT.

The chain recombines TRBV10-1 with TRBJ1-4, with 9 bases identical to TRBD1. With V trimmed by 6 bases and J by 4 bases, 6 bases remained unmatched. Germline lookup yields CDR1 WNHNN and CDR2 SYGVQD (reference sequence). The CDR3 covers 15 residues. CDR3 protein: CASRRQGEGNEKLFF. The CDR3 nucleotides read TGCGCCAGCAGGCGACAGGGGGAGGGTAATGAAAAACTGTTTTTT.

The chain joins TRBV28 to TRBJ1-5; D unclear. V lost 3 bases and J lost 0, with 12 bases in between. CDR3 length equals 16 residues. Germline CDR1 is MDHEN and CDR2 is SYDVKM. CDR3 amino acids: CASSLGSPYSNQPQHF. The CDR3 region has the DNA TGTGCCAGCAGTTTGGGCAGCCCTTATAGCAATCAGCCCCAGCATTTT.

The CDR3, as DNA: TGTGCCAGCAGTCCCTTTGCGGGTCCCGGGCAGTACTTC. It specifies CASSPFAGPGQYF. The chain uses TRBV2 and TRBJ2-7; possibly TRBD2 for D (5 bases). Germline V gives CDR1 SNHLY, CDR2 FYNNEI. V dropped 5 bases and J dropped 9 bases, with 17 bases sitting between them. This CDR3 is built from 13 residues.